The entry that follows covers one T cell receptor beta chain sequence. Antigen unknown. The sample originates from a study of cytomegalovirus exposure and HLA in healthy donors. Study outcomes and limitations: Cytomegalovirus status was reportedly diagnosed by the classifier with high specificity and sensitivity. A later analysis showed TCR association rates differing by HLA locus, peaking at DRB1 and lowest at HLA-C. Presence/absence analyses rested on an assumption that sequencing depth was roughly uniform across donors.

Everyone who donated was a healthy bone marrow donor. The study ran its PCR with 60 Vbeta and 13 Jbeta primers. Assay: immunoSEQ multiplex PCR; the TCRdb copy retains only in-frame clones and omits some. The data contain roughly 120,000 clones, approximately 61% of them singletons. Deletions cut 5 bases from V and 2 bases from J, with 18 bases between. CDR3 size: 16 residues. Germline values: CDR1 SNHLY, CDR2 FYNNEI. The receptor comes from a man aged 25 to 40 in good health and CMV-seropositive. Input material: PBMCs. The genes are TRBV2 and TRBJ2-5, with a possible D match to TRBD1 (6 bases). CDR3 sequence (DNA): TGTGCCAGCAGTTCTTACAGGGATGGGGGACAAGAGACCCAGTACTTC. It yields the protein CASSSYRDGGQETQYF.